Below are 22 T cell receptor beta chains sequenced from a single sample in a study of T cell repertoires in cytomegalovirus infection. For these TCRs, the target antigens are not known. Via MiXCR, TCRdb re-called the reads, giving one row per CDR3 protein. The sample has 450,000 to 600,000 distinct CDR3 sequences, around 30% seen once. The sample was cultured PBMCs, taken from culture after CMV antigen stimulation. These receptors were taken from a human donor in good health (CMV status not recorded). Some clones in this sample may be carry-over from other donors' samples.

J is TRBJ2-3 and V is TRBV4-1; the D is unclear. Germline V gene lookup returns CDR1 MGHRA and CDR2 YSYEKL. This CDR3 contains 15 residues. Trimming cost V 0 bases and J 2 bases, with 9 bases left between them. CDR3 region: CASSQDRILTDTQYF. The CDR3 coding sequence is TGCGCCAGCAGCCAAGATCGGATTCTCACAGATACGCAGTATTTT.

The CDR3 coding sequence is TGTGCCAGCAGTATAGGGAGGGTTGGCGAGCAGTACGTC. Protein sequence: CASSIGRVGEQYV. The chain uses TRBV12-3 or TRBV12-4 and TRBJ2-7, with 7 bases that match TRBD2. The CDR3 has 13 residues. V lost 5 bases, J lost 6 bases, and 7 bases stayed unmatched.

The J gene is TRBJ1-5, the V gene TRBV12-3 or TRBV12-4; no reliable D call. The CDR3 runs to 11 residues. The V gene lost 4 bases and the J gene lost 5 bases, with 3 bases spanning the gap. For the CDR3, the DNA is TGTGCCAGCAGTTCTTATCAGCCCCAGCATTTT. This codes for CASSSYQPQHF.

This chain uses TRBV7-9 with TRBJ1-4; D uncertain. V was pared by 3 bases and J by 3 bases, with 11 bases between. The germline V gene has CDR1 SEHNR and CDR2 FQNEAQ (reference sequence). The CDR3 runs to 15 residues. The CDR3 sequence is CASSLTRGANEKLFF. CDR3 DNA: TGTGCCAGCAGCTTGACTCGGGGAGCTAATGAAAAACTGTTTTTT. The full variable domain, rest sourced from reference TRBV7-9 and TRBJ1-4, is DTGVSQNPRHKITKRGQNVTFRCDPISEHNRLYWYRQTLGQGPEFLTYFQNEAQLEKSRLLSDRFSAERPKGSFSTLEIQRTEQGDSAMYLCASSLTRGANEKLFFGSGTQLSVL.

There are a few counts of this clonotype. This chain links TRBV9 with TRBJ1-6, with 11 bases aligning to TRBD1. This CDR3 has 15 residues. V dropped 0 bases and J dropped 10; count of bases not matched to a gene: 3. Germline CDR1 and CDR2: SGDLS and YYNGEE. The CDR3 loop is CASSVGWTGGSPLHF. The CDR3 DNA is TGTGCCAGCAGCGTAGGGTGGACAGGGGGCTCACCCCTCCACTTT.

This sequence joins TRBV6-2 or TRBV6-3 and TRBJ2-1, with D unclear. Germline V gives CDR1 MNHEY, CDR2 SVGEGT. V lost 2 bases and J 9 bases, leaving 11 bases between the germline ends. This CDR3 region has 13 residues. CDR3 bases: TGTGCCAGCAGTTACGGGCTAAGTAGTGAGCAGTTCTTC. Translated, it gives CASSYGLSSEQFF.

The table lists this clonotype with a few counts. The chain has TRBV27 and TRBJ2-1, with no clear D. The germline CDR1 and CDR2 sequences are MNHEY and SMNVEV (reference sequence). V was cut by 6 bases and J by 2 bases, with 11 bases left in between. The CDR3 consists of 14 residues. The CDR3 nucleotides read TGTGCCAGCAGACGGCAGTCGGCCTACAATGAGCAGTTCTTC. Residues: CASRRQSAYNEQFF.

This clonotype has more than one count but fewer than ten. The chain employs TRBV6-2 or TRBV6-3 and TRBJ2-2; TRBD1 aligns across 7 bases. The CDR3 spans 17 residues. The germline V gene has CDR1 MNHEY and CDR2 SVGEGT. V shed 2 bases, J shed 0 bases, and the junction held 6 bases outside the gene matches. The CDR3 sequence is CASSYVLTGSNTGELFF. The CDR3 DNA reads as TGTGCCAGCAGTTACGTCCTGACAGGGTCGAACACCGGGGAGCTGTTTTTT.

In this sample, this clonotype turned up many times. The chain couples TRBV7-9 to TRBJ1-4, with 9 bases identical to TRBD1. With V trimmed by 5 bases and J by 7 bases, 5 bases remained unmatched. Germline V gene data show CDR1 as SEHNR and CDR2 as FQNEAQ (reference sequence). The CDR3 extends over 14 amino acids. CDR3 sequence: CASSLQGAGEKLFF. DNA of the CDR3: TGTGCCAGCAGCCTACAGGGGGCAGGTGAAAAACTGTTTTTT.

The rearrangement links TRBV20-1 to TRBJ2-7; 7 nucleotides align to TRBD2. Germline V gives CDR1 DFQATT, CDR2 SNEGSKA (reference sequence). The J segment lost 5 bases and the V segment lost 3 bases, leaving 13 bases of the junction unmatched. This CDR3 has 15 amino acids. CDR3 in DNA: TGCAGTGCTAGGTTTGCGGGAGTCGCTCACGACGAGCAGTACTTC. Protein sequence: CSARFAGVAHDEQYF.

In its sample, this clonotype was seen a few times. The chain employs TRBV19 and TRBJ1-5, with a tentative D call TRBD1 (5 bases). This CDR3 has 15 amino acids. Germline values: CDR1 LNHDA, CDR2 SQIVND (reference sequence). V lost 7 bases and J 3 bases, leaving 16 bases between the germline ends. CDR3 nucleotide sequence: TGTGCCAGTAAGTGGGGCAGGGAGGCCAATCAGCCCCAGCATTTT. It yields the protein CASKWGREANQPQHF.

This clonotype has more than one count but fewer than ten. The gene calls are TRBV7-2 and TRBJ1-2; 7 bases line up with TRBD1. The CDR3 contains 12 residues. Germline CDR1 SGHTA, CDR2 FQGNSA. V lost 5 bases, J lost 11 bases, and 8 bases stayed unmatched. CDR3 protein: CASSPLARGYTF. CDR3 coding DNA: TGTGCCAGCAGCCCGTTGGCCAGGGGGTACACCTTC.

V and J are TRBV12-3 or TRBV12-4 and TRBJ2-1; TRBD2 aligns across 7 bases. J lost 7 bases, V lost 2 bases, and 5 bases had no gene match. The CDR3 has 14 residues. The CDR3 spells CASSLRGLHNEQFF. The CDR3 DNA follows: TGTGCCAGCAGTTTAAGGGGACTACATAATGAGCAGTTCTTC.

The J gene is TRBJ2-3, the V gene TRBV7-2, with D possibly matching TRBD2 (5 bases). This CDR3 has 18 residues. Germline V CDR1 and CDR2: SGHTA, FQGNSA. Trimming took 1 base from V and 2 from J, leaving 19 bases between them. This CDR3 reads CASSLGTPLKRPTDTQYF. The CDR3 nucleotides read TGTGCCAGCAGCTTAGGGACCCCCCTTAAGCGGCCCACAGATACGCAGTATTTT. Looking up the rest from reference TRBV7-2 and TRBJ2-3 gives the full variable domain: GAGVSQSPSNKVTEKGKDVELRCDPISGHTALYWYRQSLGQGLEFLIYFQGNSAPDKSGLPSDRFSAERTGGSVSTLTIQRTQQEDSAVYLCASSLGTPLKRPTDTQYFGPGTRLTVL.

This chain links TRBV20-1 with TRBJ2-2; tentative D call: TRBD2 (6 bases). V was cut by 2 bases and J by 1 base, with 14 bases left in between. The germline gives CDR1 DFQATT, CDR2 SNEGSKA (reference sequence). This CDR3 has 16 residues. The CDR3 loop is CSARHLARENTGELFF. CDR3 DNA: TGCAGTGCTAGACACCTGGCGCGGGAGAACACCGGGGAGCTGTTTTTT.

This chain joins TRBV25-1 and TRBJ1-5; a weak D match, TRBD1 (6 bases). CDR1 is MGHDK, CDR2 SYGVNS, per germline. This CDR3 is 14 amino acids long. Trimming stripped 4 bases from V and 4 bases from J, with 11 bases between. CDR3 loop: CASSVTGSNQPQHF. The CDR3 nucleotides are TGTGCCAGCAGTGTCACAGGGTCTAATCAGCCCCAGCATTTT.

The chain employs TRBV19 and TRBJ1-1; D uncertain. The CDR3 is 14 residues long. Trimming cost V 7 bases and J 4 bases, with 16 bases left between them. Germline V lookup: CDR1 LNHDA, CDR2 SQIVND (reference sequence). CDR3 loop: CASTPRILGTEAFF. CDR3 bases: TGTGCCAGTACCCCCCGCATCCTGGGCACTGAAGCTTTCTTT.

There are many counts of this clonotype. The genes are TRBV7-2 and TRBJ1-5; the D gene is possibly TRBD1 (5 bases). Deletions cut 1 base from V and 2 bases from J, with 9 bases between. Per germline, CDR1 SGHTA and CDR2 FQGNSA. The CDR3 consists of 15 residues. The CDR3 region has the DNA TGTGCCAGCAGCTTAGGGGACGAGGGCAATCAGCCCCAGCATTTT. It encodes CASSLGDEGNQPQHF.

A few counts support this clonotype. The CDR3, as DNA: TGTGCCAGCAGTTACGGCGGCCCCCAGTGGCCCCAGCATTTT. This codes for CASSYGGPQWPQHF. The chain recombines TRBV6-2 or TRBV6-3 with TRBJ1-5; no clear D gene. Germline lookup yields CDR1 MNHEY and CDR2 SVGEGT. This CDR3 is built from 14 residues. Trimming shortened V by 2 bases and J by 9 bases, and 14 bases separated the two germline ends.

This clonotype was picked up a small number of times. This chain joins TRBV2 and TRBJ2-7; 9 bases match TRBD1. CDR1 and CDR2 (germline): SNHLY, FYNNEI. Unmatched junction bases numbered 7, after V lost 10 bases and J lost 3 bases. This CDR3 spans 13 amino acids. The CDR3 nucleotides are TGTGCCACTTCCGGGACAGGGCGCTACGAGCAGTACTTC. Translating it yields CATSGTGRYEQYF.

This chain connects TRBV4-1 to TRBJ1-2; 9 nucleotides match TRBD1. The CDR3 runs 15 residues. Per the germline V gene, CDR1 is MGHRA and CDR2 is YSYEKL. The J segment lost 4 bases and the V segment lost 1 base, leaving 4 bases of the junction unmatched. This chain's CDR3 is CASSQGGQGIYGYTF. In DNA, the CDR3 is TGCGCCAGCAGCCAAGGGGGACAGGGTATCTATGGCTACACCTTC.

In this sample, this clonotype turned up a few times. The chain is built from TRBV12-3 or TRBV12-4 and TRBJ2-3; 9 bases align to TRBD1. The CDR3 runs 17 residues. Trimming took 4 bases from V and 2 from J; bases not matched to a gene: 10. The CDR3 here is CASSSLQDRGTTDTQYF. The CDR3 bases are TGTGCCAGCAGTTCCCTGCAGGACAGGGGTACCACAGATACGCAGTATTTT.